Listed here are 20 T cell receptor beta chains from one sample, sequenced in a study of response to subunit inactivated influenza vaccine. TCRdb itself ran the RT-PCR reads through MiXCR, one entry per CDR3 protein. The table shows approximately 530,000 distinct CDR3 sequences, with approximately 7.6% occurring only once. The sequencing used PBMCs from blood, collected roughly 24 months after vaccination. These receptors were obtained from a man aged 50 to 69 who received an inactivated influenza vaccine.

The table lists this clonotype with a few counts. V gene TRBV6-2 or TRBV6-3 combines with J gene TRBJ1-5; no reliable D call. The V gene's germline CDR1 is MNHEY and CDR2 SVGEGT. V was trimmed by 5 bases and J by 2 bases, leaving 10 bases between them. The CDR3 is 14 residues long. For the CDR3, the DNA is TGTGCCAGCAGTATCCCAGGACGCAATCAGCCCCAGCATTTT. It is translated as CASSIPGRNQPQHF.

The chain joins TRBV5-1 to TRBJ2-3; D remains unclear. V was trimmed by 1 base and J by 6 bases, leaving 12 bases between them. The CDR3 runs to 14 residues. The germline gives CDR1 SGHRS, CDR2 YFSETQ. The DNA for the CDR3 is TGCGCCAGCAGCTTGTCCGACCCCGGGGATACGCAGTATTTT. It encodes CASSLSDPGDTQYF.

This clonotype was detected a few times. V gene TRBV6-1 combines with J gene TRBJ2-7, with D perhaps matching TRBD1 (5 bases). The germline gives CDR1 MNHNS, CDR2 SASEGT. This CDR3 is 13 amino acids long. Trimming took 6 bases from V and 5 from J, leaving 14 bases between them. The CDR3 spells CASRVKGYHEQYF. The CDR3 DNA sequence: TGTGCCAGCAGGGTAAAGGGGTACCACGAGCAGTACTTC.

Only a few counts were recorded for this clonotype. The rearrangement joins TRBV10-3 to TRBJ1-5; 7 bases line up with TRBD1. The CDR3 contains 15 residues. The J segment lost 3 bases and the V segment lost 2 bases, leaving 4 bases of the junction unmatched. CDR1 ENHRY and CDR2 SYGVKD come from the germline V gene. The DNA of the CDR3 is TGTGCCATCAGTGAGCGGACAGGCCTCAATCAGCCCCAGCATTTT. It yields the protein CAISERTGLNQPQHF.

Note on this clonotype: A much larger clone differs from this one at a single base, so this may be a read error. V and J are TRBV10-3 and TRBJ1-2; TRBD1 matches 10 bases. V trimming: 7 bases; J trimming: 3 bases; junction bases outside the gene matches: 17. Germline CDR1 reads ENHRY; CDR2 reads SYGVKD. This CDR3 is built from 18 residues. CDR3 loop: CAIIDRASGQGIHYGYTF. CDR3 DNA: TGTGCCATCATTGACCGAGCATCGGGACAGGGGATTCACTATGGCTACACCTTC.

This clonotype has more than one count but fewer than ten. This sequence joins TRBV6-1 and TRBJ1-1; a weak D match, TRBD1 (5 bases). The CDR3 spans 14 residues. Germline V gene sequence: CDR1 MNHNS, CDR2 SASEGT. Trimming removed 3 bases from V and 0 bases from J, with 8 bases in between. This CDR3 is CASSDRAVNTEAFF. DNA for the CDR3: TGTGCCAGCAGTGACAGGGCGGTGAACACTGAAGCTTTCTTT.

This clonotype came up a few times. J is TRBJ2-1 and V is TRBV5-1, with 14 bases fitting TRBD2. CDR3 length: 15 amino acids. The ends lost 4 bases at V and 9 bases at J; junction bases unmatched: 6. Germline V gene sequence: CDR1 SGHRS, CDR2 YFSETQ. The CDR3 sequence is CASSPTSGRGGEQFF. DNA of the CDR3: TGCGCCAGCAGCCCGACTAGCGGGAGGGGGGGTGAGCAGTTCTTC.

This rearrangement joins TRBV6-2 or TRBV6-3 to TRBJ1-2; 8 bases agree with TRBD1. V was pared by 6 bases and J by 2 bases, with 11 bases of the junction left unmatched. The germline gives CDR1 MNHEY, CDR2 SVGEGT. This CDR3 is 16 amino acids long. The CDR3 coding sequence is TGTGCCAGCAGCCCCCGACCTGGGACAGGCAACTATGGCTACACCTTC. Translation gives CASSPRPGTGNYGYTF.

The sample holds a few counts of this clonotype. V gene TRBV20-1 combines with J gene TRBJ2-5; TRBD1 is a possible D gene (5 bases). CDR1 and CDR2 from the germline V gene are DFQATT and SNEGSKA (reference sequence). Trimming pared 0 bases from V and 4 bases from J, leaving 12 bases between. The CDR3 sequence is 14 residues long. CDR3 amino acids: CSARDVVRGETQYF. In nucleotides, the CDR3 is TGCAGTGCTAGAGATGTTGTTAGGGGAGAGACCCAGTACTTC.

In this sample, this clonotype turned up many times. The rearrangement uses TRBV25-1 and TRBJ2-3; TRBD2 agrees at 8 bases. V was pared by 9 bases and J by 6 bases, with 35 bases of the junction left unmatched. The CDR3 runs 22 residues. CDR1 is MGHDK and CDR2 is SYGVNS in the germline V gene. CDR3 loop: CARHGGNGAGGEKTYPADTQYF. The DNA for the CDR3 is TGTGCCAGACACGGTGGAAATGGGGCGGGAGGAGAAAAGACTTACCCCGCCGATACGCAGTATTTT.

This clonotype has ten or more counts. The chain links TRBV5-1 to TRBJ2-5; 8 nucleotides align to TRBD1. V lost 6 bases and J lost 4; bases outside the gene matches: 11. Germline values: CDR1 SGHRS, CDR2 YFSETQ. CDR3 length: 15 amino acids. This CDR3 is CASKPMTGVAETQYF. Written as DNA, the CDR3 is TGCGCCAGCAAACCTATGACAGGGGTGGCAGAGACCCAGTACTTC. Variable domain in full (rest from reference TRBV5-1 and TRBJ2-5): KAGVTQTPRYLIKTRGQQVTLSCSPISGHRSVSWYQQTPGQGLQFLFEYFSETQRNKGNFPGRFSGRQFSNSRSEMNVSTLELGDSALYLCASKPMTGVAETQYFGPGTRLLVL.

There are a few counts of this clonotype. The chain uses TRBV11-3 and TRBJ2-5; perhaps TRBD2 as D (7 bases). The germline V gene encodes CDR1 SGHNT and CDR2 YENEEA. The CDR3 is 16 residues long. Trimming removed 4 bases from V and 0 bases from J, with 15 bases in between. CDR3 in amino acids: CASSSGEGRYQETQYF. The CDR3 DNA reads TGTGCCAGCAGCTCAGGGGAGGGCAGGTACCAAGAGACCCAGTACTTC. Filled out from reference TRBV11-3 and TRBJ2-5, the complete variable domain reads EAGVVQSPRYKIIEKKQPVAFWCNPISGHNTLYWYLQNLGQGPELLIRYENEEAVDDSQLPKDRFSAERLKGVDSTLKIQPAELGDSAVYLCASSSGEGRYQETQYFGPGTRLLVL.

The genes are TRBV3-1 and TRBJ1-2, with D uncertain. Germline-derived CDR1 and CDR2 are LGHDT and YNNKEL (reference sequence). The CDR3 has 11 residues. The V gene lost 0 bases and the J gene lost 10 bases, with 6 bases spanning the gap. Here the CDR3 DNA reads TGTGCCAGCAGCCAAGAGTCGTCCTACACCTTC. Protein sequence: CASSQESSYTF.

This sequence joins TRBV20-1 and TRBJ2-3, with D possibly being TRBD2 (8 bases). Trimming pared 0 bases from V and 1 base from J, leaving 14 bases between. The CDR3 runs to 16 residues. The germline V gene encodes CDR1 DFQATT and CDR2 SNEGSKA (reference sequence). The CDR3 nucleotides read TGCAGTGCTAGAGAACAGGGGCGGGAGGGCACAGATACGCAGTATTTT. Translated: CSAREQGREGTDTQYF.

This clonotype was found a few times. The chain couples TRBV5-1 to TRBJ2-3; 14 positions agree with TRBD2. Germline-derived CDR1 and CDR2 are SGHRS and YFSETQ. The V gene end was trimmed by 4 bases and the J gene end by 2 bases; junction bases not matched to a gene: 6. The CDR3 contains 17 residues. The CDR3 loop is CASSQGTSGGPTDTQYF. CDR3 DNA: TGCGCCAGCAGCCAGGGGACTAGCGGGGGCCCCACAGATACGCAGTATTTT.

In this sample, this clonotype turned up a few times. The J gene is TRBJ2-2, the V gene TRBV9, with 12 positions matching TRBD2. Germline V lookup: CDR1 SGDLS, CDR2 YYNGEE. V was clipped by 2 bases and J by 5 bases; unmatched bases: 10. The CDR3 has 18 amino acids. DNA of the CDR3: TGTGCCAGCAGCGTGGCCCCGACTAGCGGGAGTAGAACCGGGGAGCTGTTTTTT. Translating it yields CASSVAPTSGSRTGELFF.

In this sample, this clonotype turned up many times. The genes are TRBV4-2 and TRBJ2-2; 15 nucleotides line up with TRBD2. The germline CDR1 and CDR2 sequences are LGHNA and YNFKEQ. Germline trimming cut 0 bases from V and 1 base from J; bases unmatched to any gene: 9. CDR3 length: 21 amino acids. The CDR3 region has the DNA TGTGCCAGCAGCCAAGAACCCCGGACTAGCGGGGGGGCTTGGAACACCGGGGAGCTGTTTTTT. Protein product: CASSQEPRTSGGAWNTGELFF.

This clonotype was counted many times. The genes are TRBV5-6 and TRBJ2-7, with a possible D match to TRBD1 (6 bases). Between the trimmed V and J ends, which lost 4 bases and 3 bases, there was a span of 11 bases. The CDR3 covers 13 residues. CDR1 and CDR2 from the germline V gene are SGHDT and YYEEEE. Written as DNA, the CDR3 is TGTGCCAGCAGCGGGACACCCTTCTACGAGCAGTACTTC. Translating gives CASSGTPFYEQYF. The whole variable domain, remainder taken from reference TRBV5-6 and TRBJ2-7, is DAGVTQSPTHLIKTRGQQVTLRCSPKSGHDTVSWYQQALGQGPQFIFQYYEEEERQRGNFPDRFSGHQFPNYSSELNVNALLLGDSALYLCASSGTPFYEQYFGPGTRLTVT.

This clonotype has only a few counts. The chain employs TRBV3-1 and TRBJ2-7, with D tentatively TRBD2 (5 bases). Germline CDR1 and CDR2: LGHDT and YNNKEL (reference sequence). The CDR3 spans 17 residues. Trimming left V 2 bases short and J 2 bases short, with 19 bases between. The CDR3 sequence is CASSQSFGDTFPYEQYF. DNA for the CDR3: TGTGCCAGCAGCCAATCCTTCGGGGATACCTTCCCCTACGAGCAGTACTTC.

Only a few counts were recorded for this clonotype. The CDR3 is CASSAAGGGTDTQYF. Written as DNA, the CDR3 is TGTGCCAGCAGTGCAGCGGGGGGGGGCACAGATACGCAGTATTTT. The chain joins TRBV7-2 to TRBJ2-3, with 10 bases aligning to TRBD2. Unmatched junction bases numbered 4, after V lost 6 bases and J lost 1 base. This CDR3 spans 15 amino acids. Germline loops: CDR1 SGHTA, CDR2 FQGNSA.